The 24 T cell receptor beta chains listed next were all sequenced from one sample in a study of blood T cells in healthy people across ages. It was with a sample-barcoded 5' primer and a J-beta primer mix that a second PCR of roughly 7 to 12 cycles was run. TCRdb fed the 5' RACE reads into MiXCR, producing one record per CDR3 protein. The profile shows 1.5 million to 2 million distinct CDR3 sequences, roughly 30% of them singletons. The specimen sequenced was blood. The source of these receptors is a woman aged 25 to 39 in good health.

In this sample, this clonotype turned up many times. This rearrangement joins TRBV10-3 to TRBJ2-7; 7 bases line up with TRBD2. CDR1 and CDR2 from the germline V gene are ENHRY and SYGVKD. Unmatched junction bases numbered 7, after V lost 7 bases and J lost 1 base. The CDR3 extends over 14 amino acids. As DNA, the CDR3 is TGTGCCATCAATACGGGGGGTACATCCTACGAGCAGTACTTC. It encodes CAINTGGTSYEQYF.

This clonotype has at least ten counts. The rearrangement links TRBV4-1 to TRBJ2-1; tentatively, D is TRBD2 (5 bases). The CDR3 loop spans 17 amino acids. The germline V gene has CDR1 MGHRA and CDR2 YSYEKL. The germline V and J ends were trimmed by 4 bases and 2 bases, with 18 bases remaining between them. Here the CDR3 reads CASSPRLLADTYNEQFF. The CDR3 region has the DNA TGCGCCAGCAGCCCCCGCCTTCTAGCAGATACCTACAATGAGCAGTTCTTC.

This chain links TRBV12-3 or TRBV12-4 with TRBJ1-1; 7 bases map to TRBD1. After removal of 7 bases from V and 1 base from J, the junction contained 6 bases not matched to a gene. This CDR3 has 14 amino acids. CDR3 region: CASNDRASNTEAFF. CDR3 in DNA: TGTGCCAGCAATGACAGGGCCTCGAACACTGAAGCTTTCTTT.

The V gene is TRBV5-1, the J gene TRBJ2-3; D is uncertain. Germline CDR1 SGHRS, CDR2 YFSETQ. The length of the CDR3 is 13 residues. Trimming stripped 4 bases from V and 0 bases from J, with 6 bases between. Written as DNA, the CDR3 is TGCGCCAGCAGCATAGAAAGCACAGATACGCAGTATTTT. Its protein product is CASSIESTDTQYF.

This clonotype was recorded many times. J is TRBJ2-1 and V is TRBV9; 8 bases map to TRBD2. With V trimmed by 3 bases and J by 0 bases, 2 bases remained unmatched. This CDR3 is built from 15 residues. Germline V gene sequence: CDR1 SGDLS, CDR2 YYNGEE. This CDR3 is CASSAREGSYNEQFF. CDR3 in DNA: TGTGCCAGCAGCGCTCGGGAGGGCTCCTACAATGAGCAGTTCTTC.

The chain's CDR3 is CASSSSTGEGETQYF. In DNA form, the CDR3 reads TGCGCCAGCAGCTCCTCGACAGGGGAAGGGGAGACCCAGTACTTC. The J gene is TRBJ2-5, the V gene TRBV5-1, with 8 bases aligning to TRBD1. The V gene's germline CDR1 is SGHRS and CDR2 YFSETQ. Trimming at V came to 3 bases and at J to 5 bases, leaving 9 bases not matched to a gene. This CDR3 contains 15 residues.

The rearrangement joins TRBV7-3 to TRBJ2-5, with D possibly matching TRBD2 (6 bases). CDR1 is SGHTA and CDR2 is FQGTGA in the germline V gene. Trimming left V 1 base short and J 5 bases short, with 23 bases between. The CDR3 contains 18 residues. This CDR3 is CASSLIPRGRGVGETQYF. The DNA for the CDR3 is TGTGCCAGCAGCTTAATCCCCCGTGGGCGGGGTGTCGGCGAGACCCAGTACTTC.

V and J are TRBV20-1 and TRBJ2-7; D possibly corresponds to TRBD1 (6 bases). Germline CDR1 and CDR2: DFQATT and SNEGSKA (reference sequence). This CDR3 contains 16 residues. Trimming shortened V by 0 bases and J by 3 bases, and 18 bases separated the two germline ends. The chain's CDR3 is CSARDHKGTSIYEQYF. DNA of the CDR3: TGCAGTGCTAGAGATCATAAGGGGACATCAATCTACGAGCAGTACTTC.

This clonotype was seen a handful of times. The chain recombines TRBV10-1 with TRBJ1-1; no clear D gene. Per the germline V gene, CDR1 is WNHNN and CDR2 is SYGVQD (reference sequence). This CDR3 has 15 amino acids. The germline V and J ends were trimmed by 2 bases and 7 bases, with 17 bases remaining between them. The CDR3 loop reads CASSETNGEPYEAFF. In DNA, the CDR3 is TGCGCCAGCAGTGAGACTAACGGAGAACCTTATGAAGCTTTCTTT.

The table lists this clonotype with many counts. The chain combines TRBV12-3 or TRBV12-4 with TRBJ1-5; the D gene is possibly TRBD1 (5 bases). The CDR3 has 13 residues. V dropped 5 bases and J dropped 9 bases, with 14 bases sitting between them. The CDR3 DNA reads TGTGCCAGCAGTAACCGGGACGGGATGCCCCAGCATTTT. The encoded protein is CASSNRDGMPQHF.

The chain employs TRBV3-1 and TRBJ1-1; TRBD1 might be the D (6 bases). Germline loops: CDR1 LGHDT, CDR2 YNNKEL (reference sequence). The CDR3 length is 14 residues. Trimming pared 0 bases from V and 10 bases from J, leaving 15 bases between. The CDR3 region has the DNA TGTGCCAGCAGCCAAGAAGTAGTTACAGGGAGAGCTTTCTTT. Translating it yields CASSQEVVTGRAFF.

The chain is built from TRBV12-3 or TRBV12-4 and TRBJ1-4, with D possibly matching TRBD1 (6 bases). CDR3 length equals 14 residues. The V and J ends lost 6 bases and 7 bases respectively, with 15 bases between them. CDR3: CASSPGGPGEKLFF. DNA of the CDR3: TGTGCCAGCAGCCCGGGGGGGCCGGGTGAAAAACTGTTTTTT.

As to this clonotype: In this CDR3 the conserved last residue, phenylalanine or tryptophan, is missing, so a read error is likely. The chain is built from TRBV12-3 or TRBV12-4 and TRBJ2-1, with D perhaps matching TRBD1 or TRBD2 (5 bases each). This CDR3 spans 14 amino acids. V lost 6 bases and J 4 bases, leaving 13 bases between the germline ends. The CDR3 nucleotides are TGTGCCAGCAGCCGGGACGGCCCTTACAATGAGCAGTTCTGC. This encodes CASSRDGPYNEQFC.

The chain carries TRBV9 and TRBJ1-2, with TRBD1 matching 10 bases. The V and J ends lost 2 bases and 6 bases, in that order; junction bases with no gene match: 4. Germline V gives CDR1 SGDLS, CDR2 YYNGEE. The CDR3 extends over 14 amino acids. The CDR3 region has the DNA TGTGCCAGCAGCGTTGACAGGGGGCGAAATGGCTACACCTTC. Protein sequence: CASSVDRGRNGYTF.

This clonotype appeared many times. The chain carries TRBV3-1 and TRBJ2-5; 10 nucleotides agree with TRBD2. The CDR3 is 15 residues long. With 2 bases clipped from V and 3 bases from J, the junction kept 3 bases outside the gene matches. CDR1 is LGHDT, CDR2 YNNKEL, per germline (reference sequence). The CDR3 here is CASSQSSGGEETQYF. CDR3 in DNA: TGTGCCAGCAGCCAATCTAGCGGGGGAGAAGAGACCCAGTACTTC.

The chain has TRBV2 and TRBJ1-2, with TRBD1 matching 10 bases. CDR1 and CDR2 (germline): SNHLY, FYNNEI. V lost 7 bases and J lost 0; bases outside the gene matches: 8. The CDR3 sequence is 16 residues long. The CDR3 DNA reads TGTGCCAGCAACGGGGGACAGGGGACTTCTAACTATGGCTACACCTTC. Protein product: CASNGGQGTSNYGYTF.

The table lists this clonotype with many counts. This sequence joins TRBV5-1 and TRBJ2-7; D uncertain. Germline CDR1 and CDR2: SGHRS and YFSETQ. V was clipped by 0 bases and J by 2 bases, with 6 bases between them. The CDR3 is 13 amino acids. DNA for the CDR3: TGCGCCAGCAGCTTGGGCATGCCCTACGAGCAGTACTTC. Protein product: CASSLGMPYEQYF.

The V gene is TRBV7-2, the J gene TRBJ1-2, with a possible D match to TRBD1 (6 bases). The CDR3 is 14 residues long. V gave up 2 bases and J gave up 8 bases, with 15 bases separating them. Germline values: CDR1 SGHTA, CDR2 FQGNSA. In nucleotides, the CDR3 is TGTGCCAGCAGCTTATTTACAGGGTCGGGGGGCTACACCTTC. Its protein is CASSLFTGSGGYTF.

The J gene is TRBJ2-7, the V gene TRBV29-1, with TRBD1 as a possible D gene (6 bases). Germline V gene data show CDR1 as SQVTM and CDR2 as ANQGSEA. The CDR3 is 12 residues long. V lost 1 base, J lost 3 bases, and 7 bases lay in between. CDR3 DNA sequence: TGCAGCGTTGAAGTGGACAGCTACGAGCAGTACTTC. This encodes CSVEVDSYEQYF.

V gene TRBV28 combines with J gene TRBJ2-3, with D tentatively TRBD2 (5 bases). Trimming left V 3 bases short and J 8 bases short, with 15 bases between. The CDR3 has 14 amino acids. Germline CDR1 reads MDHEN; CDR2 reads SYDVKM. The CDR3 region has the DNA TGTGCCAGCAGTTTGCCGGGGAGCGTGGGTACGCAGTATTTT. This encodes CASSLPGSVGTQYF. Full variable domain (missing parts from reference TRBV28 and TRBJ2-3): DVKVTQSSRYLVKRTGEKVFLECVQDMDHENMFWYRQDPGLGLRLIYFSYDVKMKEKGDIPEGYSVSREKKERFSLILESASTNQTSMYLCASSLPGSVGTQYFGPGTRLTVL.

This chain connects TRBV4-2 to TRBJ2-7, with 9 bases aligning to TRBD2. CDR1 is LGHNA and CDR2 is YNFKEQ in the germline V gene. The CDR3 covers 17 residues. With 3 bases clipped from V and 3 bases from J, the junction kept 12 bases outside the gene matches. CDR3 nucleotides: TGTGCCAGCAGCCACACCATCGTCAGCGGGGGGAACTACGAGCAGTACTTC. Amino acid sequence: CASSHTIVSGGNYEQYF.

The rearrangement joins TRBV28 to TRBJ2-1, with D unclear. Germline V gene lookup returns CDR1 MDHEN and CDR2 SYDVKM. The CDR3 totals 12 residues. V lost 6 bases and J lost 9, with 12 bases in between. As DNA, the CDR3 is TGTGCCAGCAGCCTCCGGCTGGCTGAGCAGTTCTTC. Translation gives CASSLRLAEQFF.

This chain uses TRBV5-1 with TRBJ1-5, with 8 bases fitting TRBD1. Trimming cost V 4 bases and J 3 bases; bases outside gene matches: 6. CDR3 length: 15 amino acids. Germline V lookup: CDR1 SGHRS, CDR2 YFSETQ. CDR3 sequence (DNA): TGCGCCAGCAGCCCTGAGACAGGGGTCAATCAGCCCCAGCATTTT. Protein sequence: CASSPETGVNQPQHF. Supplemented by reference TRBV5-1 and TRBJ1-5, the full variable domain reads KAGVTQTPRYLIKTRGQQVTLSCSPISGHRSVSWYQQTPGQGLQFLFEYFSETQRNKGNFPGRFSGRQFSNSRSEMNVSTLELGDSALYLCASSPETGVNQPQHFGDGTRLSIL.

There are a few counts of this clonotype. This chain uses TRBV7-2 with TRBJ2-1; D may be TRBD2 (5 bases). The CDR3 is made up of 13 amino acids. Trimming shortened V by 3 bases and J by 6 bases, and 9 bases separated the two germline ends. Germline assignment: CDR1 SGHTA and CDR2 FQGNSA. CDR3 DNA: TGTGCCAGCAGCTTCCCCGCGGGCAATGAGCAGTTCTTC. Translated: CASSFPAGNEQFF.